These 10 T cell receptor beta chains originate from one sample sequenced in a study of human CD8 memory T cell subsets. Libraries of TCR beta chains were produced by 5' RACE (UMI-labeled). TCRdb reprocessed the 5' RACE reads and reports one entry per CDR3 protein, with no DNA. This listing includes 6,000 to 8,500 distinct CDR3 sequences. The material sequenced was CD8+ T cells from PBMCs. Source of these receptors: a human donor in good health.

The rearrangement uses TRBV11-2 and TRBJ1-2; TCRdb indicates TRBD1, and absent DNA this call remains unverified. The CDR3 consists of 13 residues. The V gene's germline CDR1 is SGHAT and CDR2 FQNNGV. The CDR3 loop reads CASSQTGAYGYTF.

The CDR3: CASTPRSQETQYF. V and J are TRBV7-2 and TRBJ2-5; TCRdb proposes TRBD1, but this gene call is untestable without DNA. Germline-derived CDR1 and CDR2 are SGHTA and FQGNSA. The CDR3 has 13 amino acids.

The J gene is TRBJ2-7, the V gene TRBV28. This CDR3 is built from 13 residues. Germline CDR1 is MDHEN and CDR2 is SYDVKM. The CDR3 region is CASSLSRGYEQYF.

This chain uses TRBV10-3 with TRBJ2-1; as DNA is missing, the TRBD1 call by TCRdb cannot be tested. The CDR3 sequence is 15 residues long. CDR1 and CDR2 (germline): ENHRY, SYGVKD. The CDR3 here is CAISGGGDYVNEQFF.

The rearrangement uses TRBV15 and TRBJ2-7; the TCRdb D gene call, TRBD2, has no DNA to confirm it. From germline, CDR1 is LNHNV and CDR2 YYDKDF (reference sequence). The CDR3 covers 15 residues. The CDR3 spells CATSGGTSGFYEQYF.

This chain uses TRBV20-1 with TRBJ2-7; the D call of TRBD2 rests on TCRdb alone, since no DNA is present to check it. Germline CDR1 reads DFQATT; CDR2 reads SNEGSKA (reference sequence). CDR3 length equals 14 residues. CDR3 loop: CSASRGAGFYEQYF.

The J gene is TRBJ2-2, the V gene TRBV28; the D call from TCRdb, TRBD2, cannot be confirmed without DNA. The CDR3 is made up of 16 amino acids. In germline, CDR1 is MDHEN, CDR2 SYDVKM. The CDR3 loop is CASSFYSGESTGELFF.

The V and J genes are TRBV9 and TRBJ2-7; the D gene TCRdb calls, TRBD2, cannot be checked with no DNA. The CDR3 length is 14 residues. Germline CDR1 reads SGDLS; CDR2 reads YYNGEE. CDR3 loop: CASSVAGTLGEQYF.

The V gene is TRBV20-1, the J gene TRBJ2-3; TCRdb selects TRBD2, and the lack of DNA leaves this call unchecked. Germline V gives CDR1 DFQATT, CDR2 SNEGSKA (reference sequence). The CDR3 is made up of 17 amino acids. The CDR3 reads CSASILVSGSRTDTQYF.

This rearrangement joins TRBV7-2 to TRBJ2-7; TCRdb proposes TRBD2, but this gene call is untestable without DNA. Germline V CDR1 and CDR2: SGHTA, FQGNSA. The CDR3 loop spans 15 amino acids. The CDR3 spells CASSYLAGGYYEQYF.